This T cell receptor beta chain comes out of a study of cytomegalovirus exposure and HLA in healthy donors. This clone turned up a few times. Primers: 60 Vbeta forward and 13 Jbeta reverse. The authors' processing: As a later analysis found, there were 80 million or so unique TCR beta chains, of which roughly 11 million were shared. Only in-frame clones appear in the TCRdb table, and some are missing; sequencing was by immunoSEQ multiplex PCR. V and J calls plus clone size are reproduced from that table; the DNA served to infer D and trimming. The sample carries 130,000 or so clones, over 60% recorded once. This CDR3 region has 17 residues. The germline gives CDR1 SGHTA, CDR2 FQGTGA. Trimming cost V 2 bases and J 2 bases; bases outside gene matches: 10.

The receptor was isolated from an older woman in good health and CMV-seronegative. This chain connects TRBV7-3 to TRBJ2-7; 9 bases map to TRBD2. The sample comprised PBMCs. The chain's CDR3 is CASSLGPSGEGPYEQYF. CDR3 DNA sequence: TGTGCCAGCAGCTTAGGTCCTAGCGGGGAGGGACCCTACGAGCAGTACTTC.